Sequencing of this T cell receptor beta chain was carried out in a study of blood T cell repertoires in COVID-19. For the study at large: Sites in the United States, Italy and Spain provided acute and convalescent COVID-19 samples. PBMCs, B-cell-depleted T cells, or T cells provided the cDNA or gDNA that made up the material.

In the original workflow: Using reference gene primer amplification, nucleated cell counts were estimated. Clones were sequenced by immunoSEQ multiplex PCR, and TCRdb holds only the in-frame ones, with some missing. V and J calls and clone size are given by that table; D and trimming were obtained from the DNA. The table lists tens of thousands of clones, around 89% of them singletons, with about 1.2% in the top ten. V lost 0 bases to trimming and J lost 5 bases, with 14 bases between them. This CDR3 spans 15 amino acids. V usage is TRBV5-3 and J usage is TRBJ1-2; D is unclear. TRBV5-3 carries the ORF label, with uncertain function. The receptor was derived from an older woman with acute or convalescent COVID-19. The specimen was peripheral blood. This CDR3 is CARSLASAVKYGYTF. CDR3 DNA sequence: TGTGCCAGAAGCTTGGCCAGCGCGGTTAAGTATGGCTACACCTTC.